The rows below give T cell receptor beta chains drawn from one sample of a study of blood T cell repertoires in COVID-19. Method: immunoSEQ multiplex PCR; TCRdb's copy keeps in-frame clones and lacks some. The sample yields about 410,000 clones, just over 85% seen once. The sequencing input was peripheral blood. These receptors were collected from a woman between 25 and 40 years old with active or convalescent COVID-19. CDR3s include the opening cysteine and the closing phenylalanine or tryptophan. A D gene is named only where the DNA matches it firmly. Clone size is stated in some rows and not others, as once, few, many or a class when expanded.

V gene	clone size	D gene	J gene	CDR3 protein	CDR3 DNA
TRBV5-1	-	-	TRBJ2-1	CASSSLGLRQGGSEQFF	TGCGCCAGCAGCTCCCTTGGACTCCGACAGGGAGGTAGTGAGCAGTTCTTC
TRBV6-6	-	TRBD1	TRBJ2-5	CASTPQGGAETQYF	TGTGCCAGCACTCCCCAAGGGGGCGCAGAGACCCAGTACTTC
TRBV5-6	-	-	TRBJ1-1	CASSLADGTEAFF	TGTGCCAGCAGCTTAGCGGACGGCACTGAAGCTTTCTTT
TRBV18	-	-	TRBJ2-7	CASSPQLTSYEQYF	TGTGCCAGCTCACCCCAGCTGACTTCCTACGAGCAGTACTTC
TRBV11-2	once	-	TRBJ2-3	CASSLGGGLPNLSTDTQYF	TGTGCCAGCAGCTTAGGAGGCGGGCTGCCAAACCTTAGCACAGATACGCAGTATTTT
TRBV4-1	once	-	TRBJ1-4	CASSQSGIMNEKLFF	TGCGCCAGCAGCCAGTCCGGGATAATGAATGAAAAACTGTTTTTT
TRBV5-6	-	-	TRBJ1-5	CASSLAGGQPQHF	TGTGCCAGCAGCTTGGCCGGGGGTCAGCCCCAGCATTTT
TRBV9	-	TRBD2	TRBJ2-1	CASSLTSGIGSEQFF	TGTGCCAGCAGCTTAACTAGCGGGATTGGTAGTGAGCAGTTCTTC
TRBV7-8	-	-	TRBJ2-7	CASSPNSGNYEQYF	TGTGCCAGCAGCCCGAATAGCGGAAACTACGAGCAGTACTTC
TRBV10-3	-	TRBD2	TRBJ2-5	CAISEGLAGTQETQYF	TGTGCCATCAGTGAAGGACTAGCGGGGACACAAGAGACCCAGTACTTC
TRBV3-1/TRBV3-2	-	TRBD2	TRBJ2-3	CASSSTSGSPTDTQYF	TGTGCCAGCAGCTCAACTAGCGGGAGTCCCACAGATACGCAGTATTTT
TRBV7-9	-	TRBD1	TRBJ1-6	CASSSLGTVDSPLHF	TGTGCCAGCAGCTCCCTGGGGACAGTCGATTCACCCCTCCACTTT
TRBV6-1	-	TRBD1	TRBJ2-7	CASSDGTAPYEQYF	TGTGCCAGCAGTGATGGGACAGCGCCATACGAGCAGTACTTC
TRBV6-1	-	TRBD1	TRBJ1-2	CASSEVEGTGSDGYTF	TGTGCCAGCAGTGAAGTAGAGGGGACAGGGAGCGATGGCTACACCTTC
TRBV4-1	-	TRBD2	TRBJ2-3	CASSHSGRSTDTQYF	TGCGCCAGCAGCCATAGCGGGAGAAGCACAGATACGCAGTATTTT
TRBV19	-	TRBD2	TRBJ2-7	CASSIFRGGYEQYF	TGTGCCAGTAGTATATTCCGCGGGGGCTACGAGCAGTACTTC
TRBV11-2	-	TRBD2	TRBJ2-5	CASSPQSGAGETQYF	TGTGCCAGCAGCCCTCAGAGCGGGGCAGGAGAGACCCAGTACTTC
TRBV15	-	-	TRBJ1-1	CATSRAAGRGAFF	TGTGCCACCAGCAGAGCAGCCGGCAGGGGAGCTTTCTTT
TRBV6-5	-	TRBD1	TRBJ2-7	CASSSGTGTYEQYF	TGTGCCAGCAGTTCCGGGACAGGGACCTACGAGCAGTACTTC
TRBV6-4	few	-	TRBJ2-1	CASQGGDHNEQFF	TGTGCCAGCCAAGGCGGGGATCACAATGAGCAGTTCTTC
TRBV10-3	-	TRBD1	TRBJ1-2	CAISEMGQTYGYTF	TGTGCCATCAGTGAGATGGGACAGACCTATGGCTACACCTTC
TRBV7-2	-	-	TRBJ1-3	CASSLQVSGNTIYF	TGTGCCAGCAGCTTACAGGTCTCTGGAAACACCATATATTTT
TRBV5-1	-	-	TRBJ1-1	CASSLVPGESTEAFF	TGCGCCAGCAGCTTGGTTCCAGGGGAGAGCACTGAAGCTTTCTTT
TRBV19	-	TRBD2	TRBJ2-1	CASTGLADEQFF	TGTGCCAGTACGGGACTAGCGGATGAGCAGTTCTTC
TRBV15	-	TRBD1	TRBJ1-2	CATSRATGLLGGYTF	TGTGCCACCAGCAGAGCGACAGGGCTTTTGGGTGGCTACACCTTC
TRBV18	-	TRBD2	TRBJ2-5	CASSPSGGATETQYF	TGTGCCAGCTCACCTAGCGGGGGGGCCACAGAGACCCAGTACTTC
TRBV18	-	TRBD2	TRBJ2-1	CANSPLYEEREGQLF	TGTGCCAACTCACCCCTCTACGAGGAGCGGGAGGGCCAACTCTTC
TRBV14	-	-	TRBJ2-5	CASSRTQFGGGRGSQYF	TGTGCCAGCAGCCGGACCCAATTTGGGGGTGGCCGGGGGTCCCAGTACTTC
TRBV7-9	-	-	TRBJ2-6	CASSSAPGSGANVLTF	TGTGCCAGCAGCTCCGCCCCGGGGTCTGGGGCCAACGTCCTGACTTTC
TRBV19	-	TRBD2	TRBJ2-7	CASSMRAGVEQYF	TGTGCCAGTAGTATGCGCGCGGGAGTCGAGCAGTACTTC
TRBV9	-	-	TRBJ1-2	CASSPQGSGMYGYTF	TGTGCCAGCAGCCCACAGGGTTCAGGGATGTATGGCTACACCTTC
TRBV27	-	TRBD1	TRBJ1-2	CASSPRQGARGYTF	TGTGCCAGCAGCCCTCGGCAGGGGGCGCGTGGCTACACCTTC
TRBV5-6	-	TRBD1	TRBJ1-1	CASSSLTGDVF	TGTGCCAGCAGCTCCTTAACAGGGGACGTCTTT
TRBV27	-	TRBD2	TRBJ2-1	CASSTLAILEWDEQFF	TGTGCCAGCAGTACACTAGCGATCTTAGAGTGGGATGAGCAGTTCTTC
TRBV3-1/TRBV3-2	once	TRBD2	TRBJ2-1	CASSSPGLAPYEQFF	TGTGCCAGCAGCTCCCCGGGACTAGCACCGTATGAGCAGTTCTTC
TRBV5-1	-	-	TRBJ2-2	CASSLGTVSGELFF	TGCGCCAGCAGCTTGGGGACAGTTTCCGGGGAGCTGTTTTTT
TRBV14	few	-	TRBJ1-2	CASSHTPTGNYGYTF	TGTGCCAGCAGCCATACCCCGACGGGTAACTATGGCTACACCTTC
TRBV5-4	-	-	TRBJ2-1	CASSLGGDSYNEQFF	TGTGCCAGCAGCTTGGGGGGGGATTCCTACAATGAGCAGTTCTTC
TRBV10-3	-	TRBD2	TRBJ2-1	CAISEMSSGGFDNEQFF	TGTGCCATCAGTGAGATGTCTAGCGGGGGATTCGACAATGAGCAGTTCTTC
TRBV2	-	-	TRBJ2-6	CASSTGYGANVLTF	TGTGCCAGCAGTACAGGGTACGGGGCCAACGTCCTGACTTTC
TRBV13	-	-	TRBJ2-2	CASSLGLNTGELFF	TGTGCCAGCAGCTTAGGACTGAACACCGGGGAGCTGTTTTTT
TRBV4-1	-	-	TRBJ2-1	CASSQGGPSYNEQFF	TGCGCCAGCAGCCAAGGGGGGCCATCCTACAATGAGCAGTTCTTC
TRBV7-9	-	-	TRBJ2-5	CASSLVGGTSQETQYF	TGTGCCAGCAGCTTAGTGGGGGGTACCAGCCAAGAGACCCAGTACTTC